The 12 T cell receptor beta chains below were found in one sample sequenced in a study of T-cell reconstitution after alpha-beta-depleted transplantation in children. Unique molecular identifiers were built into the TCRbeta library. TCRdb itself ran the PCR reads through MiXCR, one entry per CDR3 protein. The sample yields about 91,000 distinct CDR3 sequences, approximately 9.2% seen once. The specimen comprised PBMCs from the stem cell graft donor, sampled from the stem cell graft. Receptors originate from a human donor who donated a stem cell graft to a child with congenital amegakaryocytic thrombocytopenia.

This clonotype came up many times. This sequence joins TRBV3-1 and TRBJ2-1, with 7 bases identical to TRBD2. CDR1 and CDR2 (germline): LGHDT, YNNKEL (reference sequence). J lost 6 bases, V lost 2 bases, and 13 bases had no gene match. The CDR3 length is 17 residues. The DNA of the CDR3 is TGTGCCAGCAGCCAACCTCGCGCGGGAGAAGTAAGCAATGAGCAGTTCTTC. Encoded protein: CASSQPRAGEVSNEQFF.

This clonotype was detected many times. The chain couples TRBV5-1 to TRBJ2-3; D is ambiguous. CDR3 size: 14 residues. Germline V gene data show CDR1 as SGHRS and CDR2 as YFSETQ. The germline V and J ends were trimmed by 0 bases and 5 bases, with 10 bases remaining between them. Here the CDR3 reads CASSLVDGGDTQYF. CDR3 in DNA: TGCGCCAGCAGCTTGGTGGACGGTGGAGATACGCAGTATTTT.

This clonotype was seen ten or more times. The chain is built from TRBV4-1 and TRBJ2-7, with D perhaps matching TRBD2 (6 bases). This CDR3 comprises 16 residues. The V gene's germline CDR1 is MGHRA and CDR2 YSYEKL. V gave up 1 base and J gave up 3 bases, with 16 bases separating them. CDR3 amino acids: CASSQGFTGVGYEQYF. Here the CDR3 DNA reads TGCGCCAGCAGCCAAGGGTTTACGGGAGTGGGCTACGAGCAGTACTTC.

This clonotype was detected many times. The rearrangement joins TRBV7-2 to TRBJ2-3; D uncertain. The germline V and J ends were trimmed by 3 bases and 2 bases, with 18 bases remaining between them. The CDR3 length is 17 residues. CDR1 and CDR2 (germline): SGHTA, FQGNSA. The DNA of the CDR3 is TGTGCCAGCAGCTTGCGCCCCCCGGTAGCTTTCACAGATACGCAGTATTTT. Its protein is CASSLRPPVAFTDTQYF.

In this sample, this clonotype turned up many times. A read error may produce the germline difference seen at one junction end. CDR3 sequence reads: CSPRDNGYTF. The CDR3 coding sequence is TGCAGTCCTAGGGACAATGGCTACACCTTC. The chain combines TRBV20-1 with TRBJ1-2; D possibly corresponds to TRBD1 (6 bases). The CDR3 has 10 residues. Germline CDR1 is DFQATT and CDR2 is SNEGSKA (reference sequence).

The chain has TRBV20-1 and TRBJ2-1, with TRBD2 as a possible D gene (6 bases). The V gene lost 1 base and the J gene lost 8 bases, with 9 bases spanning the gap. This CDR3 comprises 12 residues. Per the germline V gene, CDR1 is DFQATT and CDR2 is SNEGSKA (reference sequence). CDR3 in DNA: TGCAGTGCTAGAGTGCGGGGAGATGAGCAGTTCTTC. Translation gives CSARVRGDEQFF.

There are many counts of this clonotype. The chain employs TRBV12-3 or TRBV12-4 and TRBJ2-1; D not resolved. V lost 5 bases and J 8 bases, leaving 7 bases between the germline ends. This CDR3 has 11 amino acids. The CDR3 DNA sequence: TGTGCCAGCAGTAAGACGGATGAGCAGTTCTTC. Protein product: CASSKTDEQFF.

This clonotype was recorded many times. The chain employs TRBV4-2 and TRBJ2-1, with 11 bases aligning to TRBD2. Unmatched junction bases numbered 5, after V lost 0 bases and J lost 7 bases. The germline V gene has CDR1 LGHNA and CDR2 YNFKEQ. The CDR3 totals 16 residues. CDR3 residues: CASSQDALAGVNEQFF. CDR3 bases: TGTGCCAGCAGCCAAGATGCACTAGCGGGAGTAAATGAGCAGTTCTTC.

This clonotype has at least ten counts. V usage is TRBV15 and J usage is TRBJ2-3, with no clear D. The CDR3 has 13 residues. The germline gives CDR1 LNHNV, CDR2 YYDKDF (reference sequence). Trimming stripped 0 bases from V and 4 bases from J, with 5 bases between. CDR3 nucleotide sequence: TGTGCCACCAGCAGAGATCGGTCAGATACGCAGTATTTT. Its translation is CATSRDRSDTQYF.

The chain employs TRBV5-1 and TRBJ2-3; 14 positions match TRBD2. In germline, CDR1 is SGHRS, CDR2 YFSETQ. The ends lost 3 bases at V and 7 bases at J; junction bases unmatched: 22. The CDR3 runs to 21 residues. The CDR3 DNA sequence: TGCGCCAGCAGCTCCAGACTGCTTGGACTAGCGGGGGGCGGGGGCTGGAATACGCAGTATTTT. It codes for CASSSRLLGLAGGGGWNTQYF.

This clonotype showed up many times. The chain carries TRBV20-1 and TRBJ1-1; D uncertain. Trimming left V 6 bases short and J 1 base short, with 15 bases between. There are 14 residues in the CDR3. Germline lookup yields CDR1 DFQATT and CDR2 SNEGSKA (reference sequence). The CDR3 is CSAALPPGNTEAFF. CDR3 coding DNA: TGCAGTGCCGCTCTTCCTCCCGGGAACACTGAAGCTTTCTTT.

This clonotype was seen many times. The chain employs TRBV29-1 and TRBJ2-1; D remains unclear. The CDR3 runs 13 residues. V gave up 0 bases and J gave up 8 bases, with 11 bases separating them. Germline V gene data show CDR1 as SQVTM and CDR2 as ANQGSEA. CDR3 coding DNA: TGCAGCGTTGAAGATTCTCGCCGCTATGAGCAGTTCTTC. Protein: CSVEDSRRYEQFF.